The entry below describes one T cell receptor (beta chain). Its antigen is undetermined. The junction had 5 bases not matched to a gene; V was cut back by 5 bases and J by 2 bases. CDR3 size: 14 residues. In germline, CDR1 is MGHRA, CDR2 YSYEKL. These data come from a study of OX40 agonist ivuxolimab in advanced cancers. Study-level information: Three patients showed partial responses: one hepatocellular carcinoma and two cutaneous melanoma cases. Study-wide results and caveats: The average count of expanded clones was higher among CD8+ T cells than among CD4+.

Generated by immunoSEQ multiplex PCR, the TCRdb table keeps only in-frame clones and is missing some. The table lists about 58,000 clones, 70% to 90% of them singletons, with about 0.8% in the top ten. The V call is TRBV4-1, the J call TRBJ2-5; 7 positions agree with TRBD1. Material: CD4+ or CD8+ T cells sorted from blood, obtained in a trial of the OX40 agonist ivuxolimab. The sequence came from an adult with an advanced solid tumor such as melanoma, head and neck, liver or kidney cancer. The CDR3 region is CASSKTGMQETQYF. DNA for the CDR3: TGCGCCAGCAGCAAGACAGGGATGCAAGAGACCCAGTACTTC.